This paragraph covers one TCR beta chain sequence. The data were obtained in a study of cytotoxic CD8 clonotypes in ibrutinib-treated CLL. TCRdb's copy holds only in-frame clones and misses some; the assay was immunoSEQ multiplex PCR. Among about 68,000 clones listed, 90% were seen once. The ends lost 2 bases at V and 7 bases at J; junction bases unmatched: 7. The CDR3 has 13 residues. In germline, CDR1 is SQVTM, CDR2 ANQGSEA. The sample consisted of PBMCs, taken after 12 months of ibrutinib treatment. The rearrangement uses TRBV29-1 and TRBJ1-2; 7 nucleotides agree with TRBD1. This TCR came from a human donor with chronic lymphocytic leukemia. In DNA, the CDR3 is TGCAGCGTTGAACAAGACAGGGCTCTTGGCTACACCTTC. Its translation: CSVEQDRALGYTF.